The 14 T cell receptor beta chains given below trace back to one sample, sequenced in a study of blood T cell repertoires in COVID-19. Using immunoSEQ multiplex PCR, the repertoire was profiled, and TCRdb retains in-frame clones only, with some absent. Of about 310,000 clones listed, nearly 90% are singletons. Sequencing was done on a sample of PBMCs or T cells enriched from blood (not recorded which). The receptors come from a woman younger than 30 with acute COVID-19.

The chain links TRBV2 to TRBJ1-5; 9 positions agree with TRBD1. Per germline, CDR1 SNHLY and CDR2 FYNNEI. This CDR3 is built from 16 residues. V dropped 4 bases and J dropped 5; count of bases not matched to a gene: 9. The CDR3 spells CASSGLQGAIDQPQHF. CDR3 nucleotide sequence: TGTGCCAGCAGTGGACTACAGGGGGCGATTGATCAGCCCCAGCATTTT.

The J gene is TRBJ2-7, the V gene TRBV5-4, with 10 bases fitting TRBD2. CDR3 length equals 14 residues. The trim removed 7 bases at V and 5 bases at J, leaving 9 bases unmatched. CDR1 is SGHNT, CDR2 YYREEE, per germline (reference sequence). The CDR3 bases are TGTGCCAGCGGTGGCGCTAGCGGGAGCAACGAGCAGTACTTC. This codes for CASGGASGSNEQYF.

The chain links TRBV12-5 to TRBJ2-7; possibly TRBD2 for D (6 bases). The V end was cut by 5 bases, the J end by 1 base, with 15 bases between. CDR3 length equals 15 residues. Germline V lookup: CDR1 LGHNT, CDR2 FRNRAP. The CDR3 is CASGPQVGGSYEQYF. CDR3 bases: TGTGCTAGTGGTCCGCAGGTGGGGGGTTCCTACGAGCAGTACTTC.

The V and J genes are TRBV6-1 and TRBJ1-2; D remains unclear. This CDR3 contains 16 residues. V shed 0 bases and J shed 1 base, with 12 bases lying between them. Germline CDR1 reads MNHNS; CDR2 reads SASEGT. The CDR3, as DNA: TGTGCCAGCAGTGAAGCGAGCTTACCTAGTAACTATGGCTACACCTTC. Its translation: CASSEASLPSNYGYTF.

The gene calls are TRBV4-1 and TRBJ2-7, with no clear D. Trimming took 4 bases from V and 5 from J, leaving 12 bases between them. Germline V gene sequence: CDR1 MGHRA, CDR2 YSYEKL. This CDR3 has 13 residues. The CDR3 sequence: CASSLKPPDEQYF. The CDR3 region has the DNA TGCGCCAGCAGCCTAAAGCCACCCGACGAGCAGTACTTC.

This chain uses TRBV6-1 with TRBJ2-7, with 8 bases aligning to TRBD1. The CDR3 has 17 amino acids. V shed 2 bases, J shed 12 bases, and the junction held 21 bases outside the gene matches. CDR1 and CDR2 (germline): MNHNS, SASEGT. The CDR3: CASSELDRGGLGIGRYF. For the CDR3, the DNA is TGTGCCAGCAGTGAACTAGACAGGGGTGGTTTGGGTATTGGTAGGTACTTC.

This sequence joins TRBV5-4 and TRBJ2-1; unclear D gene. Trimming left V 2 bases short and J 7 bases short, with 13 bases between. Germline CDR1 reads SGHNT; CDR2 reads YYREEE (reference sequence). This CDR3 contains 14 residues. CDR3 in DNA: TGTGCCAGCAGCTTAGTGGGCAATGGGAATGAGCAGTTCTTC. This translates into CASSLVGNGNEQFF.

The chain is built from TRBV7-6 and TRBJ1-3; TRBD1 aligns across 8 bases. With V trimmed by 4 bases and J by 4 bases, 9 bases remained unmatched. There are 16 residues in the CDR3. The V gene's germline CDR1 is SGHVS and CDR2 FNYEAQ. The CDR3, as DNA: TGTGCCAGCAGCTCCCGAGTCACAGGGGGAGGAAACACCATATATTTT. Translated, it gives CASSSRVTGGGNTIYF.

This chain uses TRBV10-3 with TRBJ2-1, with 11 nucleotides matching TRBD2. Germline CDR1 and CDR2: ENHRY and SYGVKD. CDR3 length equals 16 residues. With 0 bases clipped from V and 6 bases from J, the junction kept 4 bases outside the gene matches. CDR3 in DNA: TGTGCCATCAGTGAGTCCACTAGCGGGAGTGTCAATGAGCAGTTCTTC. Translation: CAISESTSGSVNEQFF.

This chain uses TRBV5-4 with TRBJ1-1; 7 nucleotides match TRBD1. CDR1 and CDR2 from the germline V gene are SGHNT and YYREEE (reference sequence). The CDR3 consists of 14 residues. Trimming cost V 4 bases and J 1 base; bases outside gene matches: 4. The CDR3 bases are TGTGCCAGCAGCCTTGACAGGGCGAACACTGAAGCTTTCTTT. This gives the protein CASSLDRANTEAFF.

The J gene is TRBJ2-7, the V gene TRBV28, with 9 bases aligning to TRBD1. V lost 7 bases to trimming and J lost 5 bases; unmatched junction nucleotides: 6. The CDR3 is 13 amino acids. Germline lookup yields CDR1 MDHEN and CDR2 SYDVKM. The DNA for the CDR3 is TGTGCCAGCACCAGTACAGGGGGCCACGAGCAGTACTTC. This gives the protein CASTSTGGHEQYF.

This clone was detected once. This chain links TRBV28 with TRBJ1-2, with 9 bases that match TRBD1. In germline, CDR1 is MDHEN, CDR2 SYDVKM. J was trimmed by 13 bases and V by 3 bases; bases with no gene match: 21. The CDR3 is made up of 17 amino acids. The CDR3 region is CASSFLRIGTGKIAGTF. The CDR3 DNA reads as TGTGCCAGCAGTTTTTTACGAATTGGGACAGGGAAGATTGCTGGCACCTTC.

The chain is built from TRBV2 and TRBJ1-2, with unresolved D. CDR1 is SNHLY, CDR2 FYNNEI, per germline. The CDR3 sequence is 15 residues long. V was cut by 3 bases and J by 4 bases, with 15 bases left in between. CDR3 residues: CASSEGGFRVYGYTF. CDR3 coding DNA: TGTGCCAGCAGTGAGGGAGGGTTCCGCGTCTATGGCTACACCTTC.

This clone was counted a single time. V is TRBV5-4 and J is TRBJ2-1; D perhaps matches TRBD1 (5 bases). CDR1 and CDR2 (germline): SGHNT, YYREEE (reference sequence). CDR3 length: 15 amino acids. With 4 bases removed from V and 7 bases from J, the gap between germline ends came to 18 bases. The CDR3 sequence: CASSPPAGLGNEQFF. The CDR3 coding sequence is TGTGCCAGCAGCCCGCCGGCAGGGTTAGGAAATGAGCAGTTCTTC.